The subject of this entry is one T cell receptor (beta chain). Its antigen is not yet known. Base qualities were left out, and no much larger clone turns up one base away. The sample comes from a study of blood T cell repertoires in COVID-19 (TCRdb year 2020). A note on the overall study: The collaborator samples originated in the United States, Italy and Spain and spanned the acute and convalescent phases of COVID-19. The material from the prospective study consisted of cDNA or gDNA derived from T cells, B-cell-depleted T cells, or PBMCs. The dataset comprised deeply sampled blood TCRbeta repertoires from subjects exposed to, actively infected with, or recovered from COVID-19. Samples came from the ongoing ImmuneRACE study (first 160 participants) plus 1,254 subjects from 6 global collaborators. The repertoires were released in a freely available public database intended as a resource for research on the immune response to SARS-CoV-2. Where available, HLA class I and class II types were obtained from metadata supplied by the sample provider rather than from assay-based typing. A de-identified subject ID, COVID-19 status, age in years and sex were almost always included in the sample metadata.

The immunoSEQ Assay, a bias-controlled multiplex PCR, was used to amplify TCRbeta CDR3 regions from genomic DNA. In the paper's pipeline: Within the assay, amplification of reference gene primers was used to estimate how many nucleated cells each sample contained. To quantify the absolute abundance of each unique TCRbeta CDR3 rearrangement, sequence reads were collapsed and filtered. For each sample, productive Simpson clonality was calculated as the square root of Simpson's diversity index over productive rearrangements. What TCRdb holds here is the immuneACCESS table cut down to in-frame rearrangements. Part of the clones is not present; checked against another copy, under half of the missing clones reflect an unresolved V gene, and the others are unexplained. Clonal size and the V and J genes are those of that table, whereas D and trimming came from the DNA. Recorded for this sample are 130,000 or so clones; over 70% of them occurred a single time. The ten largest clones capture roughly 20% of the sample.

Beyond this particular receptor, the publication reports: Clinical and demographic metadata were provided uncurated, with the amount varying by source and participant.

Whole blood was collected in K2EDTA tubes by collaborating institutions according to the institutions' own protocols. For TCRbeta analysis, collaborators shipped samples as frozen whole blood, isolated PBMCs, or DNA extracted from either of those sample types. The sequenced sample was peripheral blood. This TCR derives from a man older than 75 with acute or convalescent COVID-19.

The nucleotide sequence is TGCGCCAGCAGCTTGGGTCAGGGATTAAGCTATGGCTACACCTTC. Its translation is CASSLGQGLSYGYTF. The rearranged segments are TRBV5-1 and TRBJ1-2; TRBD1 could be the D gene, as 5 bases match. Between the V and J ends, shortened by 0 bases and 4 bases respectively, the junction contains 13 bases. The CDR3 spans 15 residues, from the cysteine through the phenylalanine. Only the CDR3 region is kept as DNA, spanning 45 bases read in frame from base 1. The germline V gene encodes CDR1 SGHRS and CDR2 YFSETQ.